This is a list of T cell receptor beta chains from one sample in a study of beta chain features in type 1 diabetes. The method was immunoSEQ multiplex PCR; TCRdb's version includes in-frame clones alone and lacks a portion of them. The data contain about 160,000 clones, around 8% of them seen just once; the ten biggest clones take up approximately 0.54%. The specimen was central memory CD4+ T cells from blood. These receptors all stem from a woman between 18 and 29 years old with type 1 diabetes. CDR3s include the opening cysteine and the closing phenylalanine or tryptophan. The D gene is left open where the match is weak. Part of the rows lack a size; the others show once, few, many or a class for expanded clones.

j_call v_call clone_size d_call cdr3_aa cdr3_nt
TRBJ2-3 TRBV14 NA NA CASSPSLTDTQYF TGTGCCAGCAGCCCGTCCCTCACAGATACGCAGTATTTT
TRBJ2-7 TRBV5-1 NA NA CASSLVLGGLNEQYF TGCGCCAGCAGCTTGGTGCTCGGGGGGCTGAACGAGCAGTACTTC
TRBJ2-5 TRBV11-3 NA TRBD2 CASSLDPGGETQYF TGTGCCAGCAGCTTAGATCCGGGAGGGGAGACCCAGTACTTC
TRBJ2-5 TRBV7-9 NA NA CASSFAGEETQYF TGTGCCAGCAGCTTCGCAGGGGAGGAGACCCAGTACTTC
TRBJ2-6 TRBV6-4 few NA CASSAGTSPFGANVLTF TGTGCCAGCAGCGCCGGGACTTCACCGTTTGGGGCCAACGTCCTGACTTTC
TRBJ2-7 TRBV20-1 NA NA CSADRAGEQYF TGCAGTGCTGACAGGGCGGGGGAGCAGTACTTC
TRBJ1-5 TRBV6-5 NA NA CASTRGPNQPQHF TGTGCCAGCACGCGGGGGCCTAATCAGCCCCAGCATTTT
TRBJ1-2 TRBV7-2 NA TRBD1 CASRVGTGYGYTF TGTGCCAGCCGTGTTGGGACAGGGTATGGCTACACCTTC
TRBJ2-7 TRBV15 many NA CATSRGDLTYEQYF TGTGCCACCAGCAGAGGAGACTTAACCTACGAGCAGTACTTC
TRBJ2-5 TRBV7-2 few NA CASSLAGVRETQYF TGTGCCAGCAGCTTAGCGGGAGTCAGAGAGACCCAGTACTTC
TRBJ2-7 TRBV19 NA NA CASSSPARRPYEQYF TGTGCCAGTAGTAGCCCGGCGCGGAGACCGTACGAGCAGTACTTC
TRBJ2-1 TRBV14 NA TRBD2 CASSLPGLGPYNEQFF TGTGCCAGCAGCCTACCGGGACTAGGCCCTTACAATGAGCAGTTCTTC
TRBJ1-6 TRBV29-1 NA NA CRPTESSYNSPLHF TGCAGACCCACAGAGAGCTCCTATAATTCACCCCTCCACTTT
TRBJ2-3 TRBV18 NA NA CASSPQGQADTQYF TGTGCCAGCTCACCACAGGGGCAGGCAGATACGCAGTATTTT
TRBJ2-4 TRBV11-2 NA TRBD1 CASSLENRGFGLAKNIQYF TGTGCCAGCAGCTTAGAAAACAGGGGTTTCGGTTTAGCCAAAAACATTCAGTACTTC
TRBJ2-7 TRBV18 NA NA CASSLTGDEQYF TGTGCCAGCTCACTAACGGGAGACGAGCAGTACTTC
TRBJ1-1 TRBV5-1 few NA CASKATGNTEAFF TGCGCCAGCAAAGCTACAGGGAACACTGAAGCTTTCTTT
TRBJ2-2 TRBV28 NA NA CASSSEGTGELFF TGTGCCAGCAGTTCAGAGGGCACCGGGGAGCTGTTTTTT
TRBJ1-2 TRBV9 NA TRBD1 CASSVGGTAEFNYGYTF TGTGCCAGCAGCGTAGGTGGGACAGCGGAGTTTAACTATGGCTACACCTTC
TRBJ2-1 TRBV7-8 NA NA CASSLVIGVSSYNEQFF TGTGCCAGCAGCTTAGTAATAGGGGTAAGCTCCTACAATGAGCAGTTCTTC
TRBJ1-6 TRBV19 NA NA CASSGRSAGYGSPLHF TGTGCCAGTAGTGGCCGATCGGCAGGGTACGGTTCACCCCTCCACTTT
TRBJ2-1 TRBV4-1 few TRBD2 CASSQDRRGLAGRGEQFF TGCGCCAGCAGCCAAGATCGTAGGGGACTAGCGGGGCGGGGTGAGCAGTTCTTC
TRBJ1-2 TRBV7-2 few TRBD1 CASSTGQGDYGYTF TGTGCCAGCAGCACGGGACAGGGGGACTATGGCTACACCTTC
TRBJ2-3 TRBV21-1 NA NA CASSKGRSGTDTQYF TGTGCCAGCAGCAAAGGCCGGAGCGGGACAGATACGCAGTATTTT
TRBJ2-7 TRBV6-5 few TRBD2 CASSFAGGQQYF TGTGCCAGCAGTTTTGCGGGAGGGCAGCAGTACTTC
TRBJ2-1 TRBV29-1 NA NA CSGAVSTEQFF TGCAGCGGTGCGGTGAGTACCGAGCAGTTCTTC
TRBJ2-1 TRBV29-1 few NA CSVDRGYNEQFF TGCAGCGTTGACCGGGGCTACAATGAGCAGTTCTTC
TRBJ1-2 TRBV25-1 NA NA CASSEYRAGYTF TGTGCCAGCAGTGAATACAGGGCTGGCTACACCTTC
TRBJ2-2 TRBV4-3 few NA CASSHGGGSGELFF TGCGCCAGCAGTCATGGCGGTGGTTCCGGGGAGCTGTTTTTT
TRBJ1-3 TRBV5-1 few NA CASSLEQSGNTIYF TGCGCCAGCAGCTTGGAACAGAGTGGAAACACCATATATTTT
TRBJ2-3 TRBV7-2 NA TRBD1 CASSLGQGPDTQYF TGTGCCAGCAGCTTAGGACAGGGTCCAGATACGCAGTATTTT
TRBJ2-7 TRBV18 few NA CASSPPVQGTYEQYF TGTGCCAGCTCACCACCGGTTCAGGGAACCTACGAGCAGTACTTC
TRBJ1-5 TRBV18 NA NA CASSPPRVNQPQHF TGTGCCAGCTCACCACCCCGGGTAAATCAGCCCCAGCATTTT
TRBJ2-5 TRBV5-1 NA NA CASSWASAGRAKETQYF TGCGCCAGCAGCTGGGCTAGCGCGGGAAGAGCTAAAGAGACCCAGTACTTC
TRBJ1-2 TRBV6-1 NA NA CASSEVENYGYTF TGTGCCAGCAGTGAAGTAGAAAACTATGGCTACACCTTC
TRBJ2-2 TRBV7-2 NA TRBD2 CASSLSGGTGELFF TGTGCCAGCAGCTTAAGCGGGGGGACCGGGGAGCTGTTTTTT
TRBJ2-5 TRBV11-2 few TRBD2 CASSLEGGLAGRGTQYF TGTGCCAGCAGCTTAGAGGGGGGACTAGCGGGGCGGGGGACCCAGTACTTC
TRBJ1-1 TRBV19 NA NA CASTLGVGAPSRTDTEAFF TGTGCCAGTACCCTAGGTGTAGGGGCACCGAGTAGAACGGACACTGAAGCTTTCTTT
TRBJ1-2 TRBV28 few NA CASSLPPYGYTF TGTGCCAGCAGTTTACCCCCTTATGGCTACACCTTC
TRBJ1-4 TRBV29-1 NA NA CSVRLAAEKLFF TGCAGCGTCAGGTTAGCGGCTGAAAAACTGTTTTTT
TRBJ1-1 TRBV11-3 NA NA CASSLGGVGEAFF TGTGCCAGCAGCCTAGGGGGGGTTGGGGAAGCTTTCTTT
TRBJ2-7 TRBV29-1 few TRBD1 CSVTQGGTWNEQYF TGCAGCGTTACACAGGGGGGCACCTGGAACGAGCAGTACTTC
TRBJ2-2 TRBV5-1 few NA CASSLQGGQPTGELFF TGCGCCAGCAGCTTGCAAGGGGGTCAACCTACCGGGGAGCTGTTTTTT
TRBJ2-1 TRBV10-3 many NA CAISGEGDEQFF TGTGCCATCAGTGGAGAGGGGGATGAGCAGTTCTTC
TRBJ1-5 TRBV27 few TRBD1 CASSYIYRDRVNQPQHF TGTGCCAGCAGTTATATATACCGGGACAGGGTCAATCAGCCCCAGCATTTT
TRBJ1-4 TRBV4-3 few TRBD1 CASSQESAGGSHEKLFF TGCGCCAGCAGCCAAGAGTCCGCAGGGGGTTCGCATGAAAAACTGTTTTTT
TRBJ2-4 TRBV19 few NA CASSTRYGNIQYF TGTGCCAGTAGTACCCGATACGGAAACATTCAGTACTTC
TRBJ2-5 TRBV4-3 NA NA CASSQQYRGETQYF TGCGCCAGCAGCCAACAGTACCGGGGGGAGACCCAGTACTTC
TRBJ2-2 TRBV6-6 NA TRBD2 CASSRGLAGDTGELFF TGTGCCAGCAGCCGCGGACTAGCGGGAGACACCGGGGAGCTGTTTTTT
TRBJ2-4 TRBV20-1 few TRBD1 CSADRVNIQYF TGCAGTGCTGACAGGGTTAACATTCAGTACTTC
TRBJ2-1 TRBV18 NA NA CASSPGQGGYNEQFF TGTGCCAGCTCCCCAGGCCAGGGGGGTTACAATGAGCAGTTCTTC
TRBJ2-1 TRBV14 few TRBD2 CASSQGGLAGDRPFF TGTGCCAGCAGCCAGGGTGGACTAGCGGGAGATCGGCCGTTCTTC